Here is one T cell receptor (beta chain) with its context. Its antigen is undetermined. This specimen belongs to a study of shared clonotypes between healthy human individuals. Overall study: Three men and two women, aged 18 to 49, were donors.

The V end lost 0 bases, the J end lost 5 bases, and 14 bases lay between the germline ends. CDR1 and CDR2 from the germline V gene are SNHLY and FYNNEI. The CDR3 runs 15 residues. Terminally differentiated effector memory CD45RA+ cells were excluded from the naive CD8 cells, which were CD45RO-negative and positively selected for CCR7. Healthy and HIV-negative, the adult donors had no recent acute infections or vaccinations. Generated by immunoSEQ multiplex PCR, the TCRdb table keeps only in-frame clones and is missing some. The data contain roughly 2 million clones, about 95% of them seen just once; the ten biggest clones take up about 1.1%. Findings of the study overall: Generally, naive subsets (rather than memory subsets) showed larger estimated richness. Between a handful of donors, naive CD4 clonotypes were shared at a level of around 4.9%.

V usage is TRBV2 and J usage is TRBJ2-7; no firm D call. Sample: naive CD8+ T cells sorted from blood. The TCR originated in a man between 18 and 35 years old in good health. CDR3 protein: CASSEASSLTHEQYF. Here the CDR3 DNA reads TGTGCCAGCAGTGAAGCGTCCTCTTTGACCCACGAGCAGTACTTC.